The 6 T cell receptor beta chains in this list originate from one sample, sequenced in a study of identical twins. TCRdb re-derived calls from the 5' RACE reads in MiXCR, one entry per CDR3 protein. Here the sample spans roughly 720,000 distinct CDR3 sequences, approximately 18% being singletons. This same sample was also taken into another study, of T cells expressing NK-cell markers.

The material sequenced was PBMCs. Receptors were obtained from a woman aged 18-29 years in good health.

The table lists this clonotype with a few counts. The V call is TRBV7-9, the J call TRBJ2-1; D not resolved. The length of the CDR3 is 14 residues. Trimming removed 1 base from V and 7 bases from J, with 11 bases in between. The germline CDR1 and CDR2 sequences are SEHNR and FQNEAQ (reference sequence). Here the CDR3 reads CASSLGFVGNEQFF. DNA for the CDR3: TGTGCCAGCAGCTTAGGGTTTGTTGGGAATGAGCAGTTCTTC. The full variable domain, completed using reference TRBV7-9 and TRBJ2-1, is DTGVSQNPRHKITKRGQNVTFRCDPISEHNRLYWYRQTLGQGPEFLTYFQNEAQLEKSRLLSDRFSAERPKGSFSTLEIQRTEQGDSAMYLCASSLGFVGNEQFFGPGTRLTVL.

This clonotype was found a few times. The rearrangement links TRBV27 to TRBJ2-1, with 7 bases that match TRBD2. J was trimmed by 2 bases and V by 4 bases; bases with no gene match: 11. The V gene's germline CDR1 is MNHEY and CDR2 SMNVEV (reference sequence). The length of the CDR3 is 17 residues. CDR3 sequence (DNA): TGTGCCAGCAGTTCCGCTAAAGAGGGGACTACCTACAATGAGCAGTTCTTC. This translates into CASSSAKEGTTYNEQFF.

The V call is TRBV11-2, the J call TRBJ2-1, with TRBD1 identical over 7 bases. Looked up from germline, CDR1 is SGHAT and CDR2 is FQNNGV. Trimming took 5 bases from V and 6 from J; bases not matched to a gene: 7. This CDR3 contains 14 residues. CDR3 sequence reads: CASSPRQGVNEQFF. DNA for the CDR3: TGTGCCAGCAGCCCCCGACAGGGAGTCAATGAGCAGTTCTTC.

This clonotype was observed a few times. The rearrangement joins TRBV7-2 to TRBJ2-7, with 8 bases identical to TRBD2. From germline, CDR1 is SGHTA and CDR2 FQGNSA. V shed 5 bases and J 2 bases; nucleotides not matched to a gene: 11. The CDR3 consists of 16 residues. Written as DNA, the CDR3 is TGTGCCAGCAGCCCCGTGCGGGGGGCCCTCACCTACGAGCAGTACTTC. Protein sequence: CASSPVRGALTYEQYF.

This clonotype was counted ten times or more. This chain connects TRBV29-1 to TRBJ2-1; possibly TRBD2 for D (5 bases). Germline-derived CDR1 and CDR2 are SQVTM and ANQGSEA. Trimming removed 1 base at V and 0 bases at J, with 7 bases between. The CDR3 length is 14 residues. The CDR3 region has the DNA TGCAGCGTTGAAGGTGGGAGCTCCTACAATGAGCAGTTCTTC. Its translation is CSVEGGSSYNEQFF.

This clonotype was counted between two and nine times. The rearrangement joins TRBV6-1 to TRBJ2-5; the D gene is possibly TRBD2 (6 bases). This CDR3 comprises 16 residues. Germline assignment: CDR1 MNHNS and CDR2 SASEGT. V was shortened by 0 bases and J by 4 bases, with 15 bases between the two germline ends. The chain's CDR3 is CASSEAQVAVIETQYF. CDR3 in DNA: TGTGCCAGCAGTGAAGCGCAAGTAGCGGTCATAGAGACCCAGTACTTC.